The clone carrying this T cell receptor (beta chain) was recorded many times. This specimen comes from a study of T cells in Graves' hyperthyroidism and ophthalmopathy. There were TCR beta CDR3 regions amplified from RNA transcripts. The primer set for the first-round RT-PCR of the TCR CDR3 was HTBI. Via MiXCR, TCRdb re-called the multiplex PCR reads, giving one row per CDR3 protein. The table records around 260,000 distinct CDR3 sequences, 20% to 30% of them present only once. The V segment lost 6 bases and the J segment 5 bases; nucleotides outside the gene matches: 10. This CDR3 contains 15 residues. CDR1 SGHTA and CDR2 FQGNSA come from the germline V gene.

The clonotype was recovered from a man in his forties or fifties with Graves' hyperthyroidism that later progressed to Graves' ophthalmopathy. This chain joins TRBV7-2 and TRBJ2-5, with 9 bases fitting TRBD1. The sequenced material came from blood. CDR3 DNA sequence: TGTGCCAGCAGTAAAGACAGGGGGTCTCGGGAGACCCAGTACTTC. This codes for CASSKDRGSRETQYF.